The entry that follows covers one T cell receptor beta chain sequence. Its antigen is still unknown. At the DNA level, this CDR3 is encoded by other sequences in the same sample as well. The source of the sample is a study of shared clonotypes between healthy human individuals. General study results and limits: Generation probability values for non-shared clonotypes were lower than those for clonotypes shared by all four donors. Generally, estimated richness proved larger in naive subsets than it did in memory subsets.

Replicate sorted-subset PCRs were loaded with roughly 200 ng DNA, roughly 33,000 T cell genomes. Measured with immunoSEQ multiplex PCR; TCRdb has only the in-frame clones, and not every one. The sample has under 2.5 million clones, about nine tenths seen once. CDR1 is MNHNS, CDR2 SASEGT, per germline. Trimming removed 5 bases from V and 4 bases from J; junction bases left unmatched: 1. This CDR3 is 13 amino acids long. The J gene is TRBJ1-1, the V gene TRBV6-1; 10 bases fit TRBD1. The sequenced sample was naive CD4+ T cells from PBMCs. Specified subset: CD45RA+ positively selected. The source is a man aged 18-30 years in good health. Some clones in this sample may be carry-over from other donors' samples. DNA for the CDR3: TGTGCCAGCAGTCGGACAGGGGGCACTGAAGCTTTCTTT. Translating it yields CASSRTGGTEAFF.